This TCR beta chain was sequenced in a study of blood T cell repertoires in COVID-19. For the study at large: Acute and convalescent COVID-19 samples came from the United States, Italy and Spain. T cells, B-cell-depleted T cells, or PBMCs provided the cDNA or gDNA that served as material.

CDR3 size: 16 residues. Germline V gene sequence: CDR1 MGHRA, CDR2 YSYEKL. The germline V and J ends were trimmed by 6 bases and 3 bases, with 19 bases remaining between them. This clone has more than one count but fewer than ten. Original methodology: Amplifying reference gene primers gave estimates of nucleated cell counts. The data were produced by immunoSEQ multiplex PCR, yet TCRdb's version contains in-frame clones alone and is incomplete. The V and J calls and clone size were taken over from that table, and D and trimming were inferred from the DNA. The sample carries 250,000 to 350,000 clones, 88% recorded once.

The sequencing sample was made of peripheral blood. The source of this sequence is a woman younger than 45 with COVID-19, enrolled during active disease. The rearrangement joins TRBV4-1 to TRBJ2-3; tentative D call: TRBD2 (5 bases). CDR3 nucleotides: TGCGCCAGCAGGGAGGAGGCAGGCCAAATAACAGATACGCAGTATTTT. It translates to CASREEAGQITDTQYF.